This T cell receptor beta chain was profiled in a study of blood T cell repertoires in COVID-19. Study information: Sites across the United States, Italy and Spain contributed samples from acute and convalescent COVID-19. Sample material is recorded as cDNA or gDNA derived from T cells, B-cell-depleted T cells, or PBMCs.

Original analysis: Reference gene primers were amplified, and this amplification served to estimate nucleated cell counts. The table came from immunoSEQ multiplex PCR; TCRdb's copy has only in-frame clones and leaves some out. V, J and clone size are those of that table, while D and trimming were read from the DNA. The sample comprises more than 150,000 clones, roughly 90% of which are singletons, and 0.5% to 0.55% rests with the top ten. Germline V gene lookup returns CDR1 MNHEY and CDR2 SVGAGI. V lost 6 bases and J 9 bases, leaving 9 bases between the germline ends. The CDR3 extends over 11 amino acids.

The receptor comes from a man in his forties or fifties with acute or convalescent COVID-19. Sequencing input: peripheral blood. V gene TRBV6-5 combines with J gene TRBJ2-1, with D possibly matching TRBD1 (6 bases). Here the CDR3 reads CASRGAREQFF. CDR3 coding DNA: TGTGCCAGCAGGGGGGCCCGTGAGCAGTTCTTC.